This TCR beta chain derives from a study of T cell repertoires in cytomegalovirus infection. Turning to the study itself: Public signatures in TCR beta pointed to CMV infection and matching HLA type. Findings and limits, study-wide: HLA-C-restricted CMV-specific TCR beta clonotypes prevailed in the ex vivo response.

Of note for this clonotype: Its antigen is unknown.

From the reads, TCRdb called clonotypes with MiXCR, one entry per CDR3 protein. This table has hundreds of thousands of distinct CDR3 sequences, around a third appearing once. V gave up 4 bases and J gave up 3 bases, with 8 bases separating them. Germline CDR1 MNHNS, CDR2 SASEGT. The CDR3 spans 13 residues. This receptor was obtained from a human donor in good health (CMV status not recorded). Some clones in this sample may be carry-over from other donors' samples. Sequences were derived from cultured CD8+ T cells from PBMCs, sampled from culture after CMV antigen stimulation. The rearrangement joins TRBV6-1 to TRBJ2-3; D uncertain. The CDR3 DNA reads as TGTGCCAGCAGTGGATTAGCAACAGATACGCAGTATTTT. Protein sequence: CASSGLATDTQYF.